The T cell receptor beta chain described here comes from a study of PD-L1 blockade in urothelial cancer. This CDR3 is built from 17 residues. Germline-derived CDR1 and CDR2 are SGHTA and FQGTGA. V lost 1 base to trimming and J lost 4 bases; unmatched junction nucleotides: 8. Assay: immunoSEQ multiplex PCR; the TCRdb copy retains only in-frame clones and omits some. The table shows 50,000 or so clones, with around 85% occurring only once. This specimen consisted of PBMCs, obtained around atezolizumab (anti-PD-L1) treatment. The chain is built from TRBV7-3 and TRBJ2-2; 8 nucleotides line up with TRBD2. This TCR was sampled from a man between 60 and 75 years old with urothelial cancer. The CDR3 sequence: CASSLMSGRAGTGELFF. CDR3 DNA sequence: TGTGCCAGCAGCTTAATGTCCGGGAGGGCCGGCACCGGGGAGCTGTTTTTT.